This T cell receptor beta chain was sequenced in a study of OX40 agonist ivuxolimab in advanced cancers. Study overall: Cohort: more than 75% men, mean age 60, aged about 20 to 79.

Details on this clone: Its matching antigen is unknown.

Study outcomes and limitations: Relative to CD4+, CD8+ T cells held more expanded clones on average.

Sequencing was performed with immunoSEQ multiplex PCR; in TCRdb, only in-frame clones are kept and a portion is missing. The sample holds under 40,000 clones; over 65% are singletons and the top ten take under 15%. The receptor was derived from an adult with an advanced solid tumor such as melanoma, head and neck, liver or kidney cancer. This specimen consisted of CD4+ or CD8+ T cells sorted from blood, obtained in a trial of the OX40 agonist ivuxolimab.

This CDR3 reads CASSFPHAVSYEQYF. For the CDR3, the DNA is TGTGCCAGCAGTTTTCCCCACGCGGTATCCTACGAGCAGTACTTC. This rearrangement joins TRBV28 to TRBJ2-7, with unresolved D. From germline, CDR1 is MDHEN and CDR2 SYDVKM. The CDR3 length is 15 residues. V shed 3 bases and J shed 1 base, with 13 bases lying between them.